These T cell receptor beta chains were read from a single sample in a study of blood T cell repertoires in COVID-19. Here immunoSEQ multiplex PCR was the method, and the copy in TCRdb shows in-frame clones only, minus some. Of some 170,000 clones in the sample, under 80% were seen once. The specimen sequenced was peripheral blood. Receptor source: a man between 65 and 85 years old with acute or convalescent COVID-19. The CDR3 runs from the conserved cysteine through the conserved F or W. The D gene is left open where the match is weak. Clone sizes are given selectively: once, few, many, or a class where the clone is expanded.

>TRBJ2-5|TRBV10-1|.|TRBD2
TGCGCCAGCAGCGGCCCGGGACTAGCGGGGGGGACCCAAGAGACCCAGTACTTC
CASSGPGLAGGTQETQYF
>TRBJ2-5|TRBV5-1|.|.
TGCGCCAGCAGCTCGGCTCTCAGCGGGCAAGAGACCCAGTACTTC
CASSSALSGQETQYF
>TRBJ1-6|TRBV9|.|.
TGTGCCAGCAGCGTAGTTTCAGGGGATTCACCCCTCCACTTT
CASSVVSGDSPLHF
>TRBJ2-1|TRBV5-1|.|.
TGCGCCAGCAGCTTGGTTCTAGCGGGACAGGATGAGCAGTTCTTC
CASSLVLAGQDEQFF
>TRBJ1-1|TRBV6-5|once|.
TGTGCCAGCAGTTACAGCGTAGCCCTTGACACTGAAGCTTTCTTT
CASSYSVALDTEAFF
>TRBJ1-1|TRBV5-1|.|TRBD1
TGCGCCAGCAGCCTTAGGACAGGGGACACTGAAGCTTTCTTT
CASSLRTGDTEAFF
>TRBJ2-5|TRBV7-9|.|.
TGTGCCAGCAGCCCCGGCGGGGGCCGAGAGACCCAGTACTTC
CASSPGGGRETQYF
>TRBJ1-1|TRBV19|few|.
TGTGCCAGTAGTATCGCAGGGTGGGGGAACACTGAAGCTTTCTTT
CASSIAGWGNTEAFF
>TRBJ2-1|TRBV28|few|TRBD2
TGTGCCAGCAGTTTATATGTGGGGACTAGCGGGAAGGTAAATGAGCAGTTCTTC
CASSLYVGTSGKVNEQFF
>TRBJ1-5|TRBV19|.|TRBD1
TGTGCCAGTAGCCTAAGACAGGGTGGCAATCAGCCCCAGCATTTT
CASSLRQGGNQPQHF
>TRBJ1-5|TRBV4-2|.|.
TGTGCCAGCAGCCAAGAGGTACTCAATCAGCCCCAGCATTTT
CASSQEVLNQPQHF
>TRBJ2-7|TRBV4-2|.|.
TGTGCCAGCAGCCAAGATCTTGGGAGCGGAACCTACGAGCAGTACTTC
CASSQDLGSGTYEQYF
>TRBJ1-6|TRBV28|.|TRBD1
TGTGCCAGCAGTTCCCGGGACAGGTTAAATTCACCCCTCCACTTT
CASSSRDRLNSPLHF
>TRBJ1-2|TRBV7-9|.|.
TGTGCCAGCAGCTTAGGACTGGCGGGGAGCTATGGCTACACCTTC
CASSLGLAGSYGYTF
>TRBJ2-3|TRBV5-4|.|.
TGTGCCAGCAGTGGCACCACAGATACGCAGTATTTT
CASSGTTDTQYF
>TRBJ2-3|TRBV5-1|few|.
TGCGCCAGCAGCTTGGCTCCAGATACGCAGTATTTT
CASSLAPDTQYF
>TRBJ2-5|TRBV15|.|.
TGTGCCACCAGCAGAGATCCCAAAGAGACCCAGTACTTC
CATSRDPKETQYF
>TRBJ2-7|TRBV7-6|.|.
TGTGCCAGCAGCCCCCGGGACACCGGGGCCTACGAGCAGTACTTC
CASSPRDTGAYEQYF
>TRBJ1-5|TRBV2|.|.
TGTGCCAGCAGCGGTTTTGGCAATCAGCCCCAGCATTTT
CASSGFGNQPQHF
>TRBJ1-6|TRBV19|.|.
TGTGCCAGTAGTATAGAAGGGACTTGGGGATCACCCCTCCACTTT
CASSIEGTWGSPLHF
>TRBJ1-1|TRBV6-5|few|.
TGTGCCAGCAGTTACGGTCAGGGGAACACTGAAGCTTTCTTT
CASSYGQGNTEAFF
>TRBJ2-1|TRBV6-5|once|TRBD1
TGTGCCAGCAGTTACCCGGGACAGGGGGCCTACAATGAGCAGTTCTTC
CASSYPGQGAYNEQFF
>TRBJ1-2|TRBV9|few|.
TGTGCCAGCAGCGTAAAGGAGGGAGCGAGCTACACCTTC
CASSVKEGASYTF
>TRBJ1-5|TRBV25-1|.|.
TGTGCCAGCAGTGAGTATAGCAATCAGCCCCAGCATTTT
CASSEYSNQPQHF
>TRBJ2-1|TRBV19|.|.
TGTGCCAGTAGGATTCTCCAAACAGGGTCCTACAATGAGCAGTTCTTC
CASRILQTGSYNEQFF
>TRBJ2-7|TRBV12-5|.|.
TGTGCTAGTGGTTTGGGTGTCGACAGTTTAGGGTACGAGCAGTACTTC
CASGLGVDSLGYEQYF
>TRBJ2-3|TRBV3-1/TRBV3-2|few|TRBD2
TGTGCCAGCAGCCAAGGGGCTAGCGGGGGATATACGCAGTATTTT
CASSQGASGGYTQYF
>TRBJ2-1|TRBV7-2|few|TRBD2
TGTGCCAGCATCAGTACCCCGGGTGGGGGGGGCTACAATGAGCAGTTCTTC
CASISTPGGGGYNEQFF
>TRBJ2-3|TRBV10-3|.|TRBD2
TGTGCCATCAGTGATGGGGAGGGAACTACCACAGATACGCAGTATTTT
CAISDGEGTTTDTQYF
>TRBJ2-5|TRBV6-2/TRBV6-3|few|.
TGTGCCAGCAGTTACCAAGGGACTTCCCAGGAGACCCAGTACTTC
CASSYQGTSQETQYF
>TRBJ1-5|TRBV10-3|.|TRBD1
TGTGCCATCAGATCCGACAGGGCTCGAAGCAATCAGCCCCAGCATTTT
CAIRSDRARSNQPQHF
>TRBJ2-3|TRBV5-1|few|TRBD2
TGCGCCAGCAGCCTTGCCCGGGGACTAGCGGGAGGAACTAGCACAGATACGCAGTATTTT
CASSLARGLAGGTSTDTQYF
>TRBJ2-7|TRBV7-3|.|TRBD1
TGTGCCAGCAGCCACCCGACAGGGAAGGCACACGAGCAGTACTTC
CASSHPTGKAHEQYF
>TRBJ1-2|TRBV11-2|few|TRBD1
TGTGCCAGCAGCTCAACCTACGGGACAGAATATGGCTACACCTTC
CASSSTYGTEYGYTF
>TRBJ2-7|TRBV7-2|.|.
TGTGCCAGCAGCTTACTATTGTACGAGCAGTACTTC
CASSLLLYEQYF
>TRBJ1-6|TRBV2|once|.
TGTGCCAGCAGGGGGACACCCTATAATTCACCCCTCCACTTT
CASRGTPYNSPLHF
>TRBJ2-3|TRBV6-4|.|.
TGTGCCAGCAGTGCCGGACTGCGGGTAGATACGCAGTATTTT
CASSAGLRVDTQYF
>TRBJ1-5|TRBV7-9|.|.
TGTGCCAGCAGCTCACCCGGAGGGGGCAATCAGCCCCAGCATTTT
CASSSPGGGNQPQHF